The rows below give T cell receptor beta chains drawn from one sample of a study of CD8+ T cells in alopecia areata. This table comes from immunoSEQ multiplex PCR, and its TCRdb copy is limited to in-frame clones, with some not included. The repertoire holds approximately 99,000 clones, approximately 61% seen once, with around 25% in the top ten. Sequences were obtained from NKG2D-low CD8+ T cells sorted from blood. The receptors were sampled from a human donor with alopecia areata. Each CDR3 is given with its conserved first and last residue. The order of the fields is clone size, J gene, D gene, V gene, CDR3 protein, CDR3 DNA. The D gene is left open where the match is weak. The size field is filled for only some rows; it gives once, few, many or a size class.

.,TRBJ2-3,.,TRBV7-2,CASSLGGGQITDTQYF,TGTGCCAGCAGCTTAGGTGGGGGGCAGATCACAGATACGCAGTATTTT
.,TRBJ2-1,TRBD2,TRBV4-1,CASSQRTSNEQFF,TGCGCCAGCAGCCAACGGACTAGCAATGAGCAGTTCTTC
.,TRBJ2-1,.,TRBV25-1,CASSGSYNEQFF,TGTGCCAGCAGTGGAAGCTACAATGAGCAGTTCTTC
.,TRBJ2-1,TRBD2,TRBV27,CASTDRGSGNEQFF,TGTGCCAGCACCGATCGCGGGAGTGGCAATGAGCAGTTCTTC
.,TRBJ1-1,.,TRBV11-2,CASSLGGWAFF,TGTGCCAGCAGCTTAGGAGGGTGGGCTTTCTTT
few,TRBJ2-3,.,TRBV7-9,CASSFETDTQYF,TGTGCCAGCAGCTTCGAGACGGATACGCAGTATTTT
few,TRBJ2-4,TRBD2,TRBV11-2,CASSENVPSGHRDF,TGTGCCAGCAGCGAGAACGTACCTAGCGGGCACAGGGACTTC
.,TRBJ1-1,.,TRBV19,CATQVGVTEAFF,TGTGCCACACAGGTCGGAGTGACTGAAGCTTTCTTT
few,TRBJ1-2,TRBD1,TRBV13,CASRGTGFGLEGYTF,TGTGCCAGCCGGGGGACAGGGTTCGGCCTGGAGGGCTACACCTTC
few,TRBJ2-2,.,TRBV2,CASSESGRWPGELFF,TGTGCCAGCAGTGAATCGGGGCGGTGGCCCGGGGAGCTGTTTTTT
.,TRBJ2-7,.,TRBV4-2,CASSQGIAAHYGQYF,TGTGCCAGCAGCCAAGGAATAGCGGCTCACTACGGGCAGTACTTC
once,TRBJ2-1,.,TRBV30,CAWSVTTNDEQFF,TGTGCCTGGAGTGTAACGACTAATGATGAGCAGTTCTTC
once,TRBJ2-7,TRBD1,TRBV2,CASSQLPGQKYEQYF,TGTGCCAGCAGTCAACTCCCGGGACAGAAGTACGAGCAGTACTTC
.,TRBJ2-1,.,TRBV29-1,CSTENSYNEQFF,TGCAGCACGGAAAACTCCTACAATGAGCAGTTCTTC
.,TRBJ2-3,TRBD2,TRBV2,CASRGLATLTDTQYF,TGTGCCAGCCGAGGACTAGCGACCCTCACAGATACGCAGTATTTT
few,TRBJ2-7,TRBD1,TRBV7-9,CASSGDRVPYEQYF,TGTGCCAGCAGCGGGGACAGGGTTCCCTACGAGCAGTACTTC
.,TRBJ2-7,.,TRBV7-8,CASSLLRPQAEQYF,TGTGCCAGCAGCTTACTTCGACCTCAGGCCGAGCAGTACTTC
.,TRBJ2-3,.,TRBV5-1,CASSLVGDTQYF,TGCGCCAGCAGCTTGGTGGGAGATACGCAGTATTTT
.,TRBJ2-7,.,TRBV25-1,CASSYVAGEQYF,TGTGCCAGCAGTTACGTAGCAGGGGAGCAGTACTTC
few,TRBJ1-2,.,TRBV27,CASSGDLYGYTF,TGTGCCAGCAGCGGGGACCTCTATGGCTACACCTTC
.,TRBJ2-7,TRBD1,TRBV5-6,CASSRTGGDYEQYF,TGTGCCAGCAGCCGGACAGGGGGGGACTACGAGCAGTACTTC
.,TRBJ2-1,.,TRBV7-6,CASSSGPNNEQFF,TGTGCCAGCAGCTCGGGGCCTAACAATGAGCAGTTCTTC
.,TRBJ2-5,TRBD2,TRBV28,CASRVLAGGKETQYF,TGTGCCAGCAGGGTCCTAGCGGGAGGGAAAGAGACCCAGTACTTC
few,TRBJ2-7,.,TRBV19,CASSPTSESSYEQYF,TGTGCCAGTAGTCCGACATCTGAGAGCTCCTACGAGCAGTACTTC
.,TRBJ1-1,.,TRBV6-1,CASSEASETHEAFF,TGTGCCAGCAGTGAAGCTTCCGAGACCCATGAAGCTTTCTTT
.,TRBJ2-3,.,TRBV5-1,CASSLRVRSGEVADTQYF,TGCGCCAGCAGCTTACGAGTACGGTCGGGAGAGGTCGCAGATACGCAGTATTTT
.,TRBJ2-7,TRBD2,TRBV7-9,CASRPDSGNLYEQYF,TGTGCCAGCAGGCCAGATAGCGGGAACCTATACGAGCAGTACTTC
.,TRBJ2-5,.,TRBV27,CASSWAESETQYF,TGTGCCAGCAGTTGGGCGGAGTCGGAGACCCAGTACTTC
.,TRBJ2-7,TRBD1,TRBV6-5,CASSSYRGPVSYEQYF,TGTGCCAGCAGTTCATACAGGGGGCCCGTTTCCTACGAGCAGTACTTC
.,TRBJ1-5,.,TRBV27,CASSLWGAVDQPQHF,TGTGCCAGCAGTTTATGGGGGGCGGTGGATCAGCCCCAGCATTTT
.,TRBJ1-2,.,TRBV7-9,CASSLEFRGGYTF,TGTGCCAGCAGCTTAGAGTTTAGGGGTGGCTACACCTTC
once,TRBJ2-1,TRBD2,TRBV7-3,CASSLMLSIAGREQFF,TGTGCCAGCAGCTTAATGCTTTCGATAGCGGGTCGTGAGCAGTTCTTC
few,TRBJ2-1,.,TRBV29-1,CSVEGAETAYNEQFF,TGCAGCGTTGAAGGAGCGGAAACCGCCTACAATGAGCAGTTCTTC
.,TRBJ2-7,TRBD1,TRBV29-1,CSVATGGSYEQYF,TGCAGCGTTGCGACAGGGGGCTCCTACGAGCAGTACTTC
.,TRBJ2-3,.,TRBV10-2,CASSEFRGGTDTQYF,TGCGCCAGCAGTGAATTTCGCGGGGGCACAGATACGCAGTATTTT
.,TRBJ2-5,TRBD1,TRBV19,CASSVTGDVLETQYF,TGTGCCAGTAGTGTCACAGGGGATGTGTTAGAGACCCAGTACTTC
.,TRBJ2-7,.,TRBV28,CASTDLAPGYEQYF,TGTGCCAGCACTGACCTAGCCCCAGGCTACGAGCAGTACTTC
.,TRBJ1-5,.,TRBV7-9,CASSSDRSRPQHF,TGTGCCAGCAGTTCCGACAGGAGCCGCCCCCAGCATTTT
.,TRBJ2-5,TRBD2,TRBV9,CASSVAGGLQETQYF,TGTGCCAGCAGCGTCGCGGGAGGGCTCCAAGAGACCCAGTACTTC
.,TRBJ1-5,.,TRBV6-5,CASSRLGQPQHF,TGTGCCAGCAGCAGACTAGGTCAGCCCCAGCATTTT
.,TRBJ2-1,.,TRBV27,CASSLTEYNEQFF,TGTGCCAGCAGTTTGACAGAGTACAATGAGCAGTTCTTC
.,TRBJ1-1,TRBD1,TRBV27,CASSHTGGGTEAFF,TGTGCCAGCAGTCATACAGGGGGAGGCACTGAAGCTTTCTTT
.,TRBJ2-7,.,TRBV6-6,CASSIGGSYEQYF,TGTGCCAGCAGCATTGGGGGGTCCTACGAGCAGTACTTC
.,TRBJ2-2,.,TRBV4-1,CASSVQGSGELFF,TGCGCCAGCAGCGTACAGGGTTCCGGGGAGCTGTTTTTT
few,TRBJ2-3,TRBD2,TRBV29-1,CSVVGLAEPEDTQYF,TGCAGCGTTGTAGGACTAGCCGAACCCGAGGATACGCAGTATTTT
many,TRBJ2-7,TRBD2,TRBV28,CASSSSFIHNQRGVGEQYF,TGTGCCAGCAGTTCGAGCTTTATTCACAATCAGCGGGGAGTGGGGGAGCAGTACTTC
.,TRBJ2-3,TRBD2,TRBV4-2,CASSQEDAGVNTDTQYF,TGTGCCAGCAGCCAAGAGGACGCGGGAGTGAACACAGATACGCAGTATTTT
.,TRBJ2-1,TRBD2,TRBV7-9,CASSHSGTSGFNEQFF,TGTGCCAGCAGTCACTCCGGGACTAGCGGATTCAATGAGCAGTTCTTC
once,TRBJ2-3,.,TRBV6-1,CASSEDSSTSTDTQYF,TGTGCCAGCAGTGAAGACTCGTCCACTAGCACAGATACGCAGTATTTT
few,TRBJ2-1,.,TRBV7-2,CASSLGILYNEQFF,TGTGCCAGCAGCTTAGGGATCTTGTACAATGAGCAGTTCTTC
.,TRBJ1-5,.,TRBV10-3,CAISESSQPQHF,TGTGCCATCAGTGAGTCGAGTCAGCCCCAGCATTTT
few,TRBJ2-5,.,TRBV4-1,CASSKTEGRAETQYF,TGCGCCAGCAGCAAAACGGAGGGGCGCGCAGAGACCCAGTACTTC
few,TRBJ2-5,TRBD2,TRBV7-9,CASGWSGAGGEKTQYF,TGTGCCAGCGGGTGGAGTGGTGCGGGAGGTGAAAAGACCCAGTACTTC